Shown below are 20 T cell receptor beta chains from a single sample sequenced in a study of human T cells and chemical hapten exposure. Unfractionated whole blood served as the source for total RNA extraction. The library gave individual cDNA molecules unique molecular identifiers. TCRdb independently ran MiXCR on the reads; one entry per CDR3 protein. This listing includes about a hundred distinct CDR3 sequences. The sequenced material came from whole blood. The source is a human donor who had alopecia or was a healthy volunteer (not recorded which). Some clones in this sample may be carry-over from other donors' samples. This table probably holds off-target reads from a library built for another chain.

V gene TRBV7-9 combines with J gene TRBJ2-5; 7 bases match TRBD2. This CDR3 spans 15 amino acids. Germline loops: CDR1 SEHNR, CDR2 FQNEAQ (reference sequence). The V gene end was trimmed by 5 bases and the J gene end by 2 bases; junction bases not matched to a gene: 8. CDR3 in amino acids: CASSQGTNVQETQYF. CDR3 DNA sequence: TGTGCCAGCAGCCAAGGGACTAATGTACAAGAGACCCAGTACTTC.

This clonotype was counted only a few times. The chain joins TRBV27 to TRBJ1-2; possibly TRBD1 for D (5 bases). Trimming stripped 3 bases from V and 2 bases from J, with 7 bases between. The CDR3 is 13 amino acids. Looked up from germline, CDR1 is MNHEY and CDR2 is SMNVEV (reference sequence). As DNA, the CDR3 is TGTGCCAGCAGTTTCAACAGGAACTATGGCTACACCTTC. Protein product: CASSFNRNYGYTF.

The CDR3 DNA reads TGTGCCAGCAGCGCGGAGGGACAGGCGAGCTCTGGGGCCAACGTCCTGACTTTC. Translating gives CASSAEGQASSGANVLTF. The chain recombines TRBV25-1 with TRBJ2-6, with 8 bases matching TRBD1. J lost 0 bases, V lost 6 bases, and 10 bases had no gene match. This CDR3 comprises 18 residues. Germline lookup yields CDR1 MGHDK and CDR2 SYGVNS.

The chain recombines TRBV2 with TRBJ1-4, with 8 bases that match TRBD1. With V trimmed by 6 bases and J by 3 bases, 6 bases remained unmatched. The CDR3 covers 15 residues. The V gene's germline CDR1 is SNHLY and CDR2 FYNNEI. The CDR3 DNA reads as TGTGCCAGCAGAGCCCAGGGGGCTGCTAATGAAAAACTGTTTTTT. Its translation: CASRAQGAANEKLFF.

CDR3 amino acids: CSASSGGNTGELFF. In DNA form, the CDR3 reads TGCAGTGCTAGCAGCGGGGGGAACACCGGGGAGCTGTTTTTT. The chain carries TRBV20-1 and TRBJ2-2; 8 bases are shared with TRBD2. The germline V gene encodes CDR1 DFQATT and CDR2 SNEGSKA (reference sequence). The ends lost 3 bases at V and 1 base at J; junction bases unmatched: 1. The CDR3 has 14 residues.

The CDR3 protein is CASSQAGRSEAFF. The CDR3 region has the DNA TGTGCCAGCAGCCAAGCGGGCCGTAGTGAAGCTTTCTTT. V gene TRBV3-1 combines with J gene TRBJ1-1; D gene uncertain. The V and J ends lost 1 base and 7 bases respectively, with 10 bases between them. Germline CDR1 LGHDT, CDR2 YNNKEL (reference sequence). The CDR3 contains 13 residues. The full variable domain, with the rest looked up from reference TRBV3-1 and TRBJ1-1, is DTAVSQTPKYLVTQMGNDKSIKCEQNLGHDTMYWYKQDSKKFLKIMFSYNNKELIINETVPNRFSPKSPDKAHLNLHINSLELGDSAVYFCASSQAGRSEAFFGQGTRLTVV.

The V call is TRBV9, the J call TRBJ1-4; 8 nucleotides agree with TRBD1. The junction had 4 bases not matched to a gene; V was cut back by 4 bases and J by 2 bases. The germline gives CDR1 SGDLS, CDR2 YYNGEE. The CDR3 contains 15 residues. This CDR3 is CASSLRQGTNEKLFF. The DNA of the CDR3 is TGTGCCAGCAGCCTCAGACAGGGGACTAATGAAAAACTGTTTTTT.

Judged by abundance, this clonotype is hyperexpanded (1% or more). J is TRBJ2-7 and V is TRBV2, with 8 bases that match TRBD1. The CDR3 consists of 13 residues. The germline V gene encodes CDR1 SNHLY and CDR2 FYNNEI. V shed 8 bases and J 2 bases; nucleotides not matched to a gene: 5. CDR3 protein: CASDGQGPYEQYF. The CDR3 DNA reads as TGTGCCAGCGACGGACAGGGACCCTACGAGCAGTACTTC.

CDR3 DNA sequence: TGTGCCAGCAGCGTAGATCCTAGCGGGGGCCCCAGTTGGGGCACAGATACGCAGTATTTT. Its translation: CASSVDPSGGPSWGTDTQYF. The V and J genes are TRBV9 and TRBJ2-3; the match to TRBD2 covers 10 bases. Germline V lookup: CDR1 SGDLS, CDR2 YYNGEE. V was clipped by 0 bases and J by 1 base; unmatched bases: 14. The CDR3 runs 20 residues.

The chain couples TRBV7-2 to TRBJ2-7; 7 bases match TRBD2. Germline V CDR1 and CDR2: SGHTA, FQGNSA. After removal of 5 bases from V and 2 bases from J, the junction contained 9 bases not matched to a gene. The CDR3 extends over 15 amino acids. CDR3: CASSPTGGSPYEQYF. The CDR3 region has the DNA TGTGCCAGCAGCCCTACGGGGGGTAGCCCCTACGAGCAGTACTTC.

This chain connects TRBV29-1 to TRBJ2-2; 13 positions agree with TRBD2. CDR3 length equals 16 residues. The V and J ends lost 7 bases and 3 bases, in that order; junction bases with no gene match: 8. Germline CDR1 reads SQVTM; CDR2 reads ANQGSEA. The CDR3 here is CSARAGTSGDTGELFF. The DNA for the CDR3 is TGCAGCGCTAGAGCCGGGACTAGCGGGGACACCGGGGAGCTGTTTTTT.

J is TRBJ1-5 and V is TRBV2, with TRBD1 as a possible D gene (5 bases). V lost 5 bases to trimming and J lost 7 bases, with 18 bases between them. The CDR3 has 15 residues. Germline V gene sequence: CDR1 SNHLY, CDR2 FYNNEI. Here the CDR3 reads CASSPTPGVWQPQHF. The CDR3 DNA follows: TGTGCCAGCAGTCCTACCCCGGGGGTTTGGCAGCCCCAGCATTTT.

The CDR3 here is CASSLSGTVETQYF. CDR3 DNA: TGTGCCAGCAGCTTATCAGGGACTGTGGAGACCCAGTACTTC. This chain links TRBV7-9 with TRBJ2-5; a weak D match, TRBD2 (6 bases). This CDR3 has 14 amino acids. Germline-derived CDR1 and CDR2 are SEHNR and FQNEAQ (reference sequence). V was trimmed by 2 bases and J by 5 bases, leaving 12 bases between them. Variable domain in full (rest from reference TRBV7-9 and TRBJ2-5): DTGVSQNPRHKITKRGQNVTFRCDPISEHNRLYWYRQTLGQGPEFLTYFQNEAQLEKSRLLSDRFSAERPKGSFSTLEIQRTEQGDSAMYLCASSLSGTVETQYFGPGTRLLVL.

On this clonotype itself: An end of the junction does not agree with germline; a read error may underlie this. The chain is built from TRBV4-2 and TRBJ2-5, with 7 nucleotides matching TRBD2. Germline V CDR1 and CDR2: LGHNA, YNFKEQ. CDR3 length equals 14 residues. DNA of the CDR3: TGCGCCAGCAGCCAAGTGGGACTAATAGAGACCCAGTACTTC. Encoded protein: CASSQVGLIETQYF.

CDR3 amino acids: CASSYGGATTSTDTQYF. The CDR3 DNA is TGTGCCAGCAGTTACGGGGGGGCGACTACTAGCACAGATACGCAGTATTTT. V and J are TRBV6-6 and TRBJ2-3, with a possible D match to TRBD2 (7 bases). The CDR3 length is 17 residues. V lost 2 bases and J lost 0, with 15 bases in between. The germline gives CDR1 MNHNY, CDR2 SVGAGI (reference sequence).

The chain has TRBV12-3 or TRBV12-4 and TRBJ2-7; 7 nucleotides line up with TRBD1. The CDR3 extends over 12 amino acids. J gave up 0 bases and V 8 bases, and 1 base lay outside the gene matches. CDR3: CASGTVSYEQYF. CDR3 DNA: TGTGCCAGCGGGACAGTCTCCTACGAGCAGTACTTC.

This clonotype was seen a few times. The chain combines TRBV7-9 with TRBJ2-7; no reliable D call. V lost 5 bases and J lost 0, with 5 bases in between. There are 12 residues in the CDR3. Germline assignment: CDR1 SEHNR and CDR2 FQNEAQ (reference sequence). The CDR3 DNA is TGTGCCAGCAGCGGGGACTCCTACGAGCAGTACTTC. Its protein is CASSGDSYEQYF.

The chain is built from TRBV20-1 and TRBJ1-5; D might be TRBD1 (5 bases). CDR1 is DFQATT, CDR2 SNEGSKA, per germline (reference sequence). V gave up 4 bases and J gave up 3 bases, with 16 bases separating them. The CDR3 spans 15 residues. CDR3 sequence reads: CSATTTRQHNQPQHF. The CDR3 DNA is TGCAGTGCTACTACAACCCGACAGCACAATCAGCCCCAGCATTTT.

This rearrangement joins TRBV11-2 to TRBJ2-1; D is possibly TRBD2 (6 bases). In germline, CDR1 is SGHAT, CDR2 FQNNGV. V was shortened by 5 bases and J by 8 bases, with 10 bases between the two germline ends. This CDR3 contains 12 residues. CDR3 sequence reads: CASSADYDEQFF. CDR3 DNA sequence: TGTGCCAGCAGCGCGGACTATGATGAGCAGTTCTTC.

Only a few counts were recorded for this clonotype. The J gene is TRBJ2-5, the V gene TRBV12-3 or TRBV12-4; D may be TRBD1 (5 bases). V lost 7 bases, J lost 5 bases, and 14 bases lay in between. This CDR3 is built from 13 residues. CDR3 residues: CASTVWGRETQYF. The CDR3 DNA follows: TGTGCCAGCACCGTATGGGGCCGGGAGACCCAGTACTTC.